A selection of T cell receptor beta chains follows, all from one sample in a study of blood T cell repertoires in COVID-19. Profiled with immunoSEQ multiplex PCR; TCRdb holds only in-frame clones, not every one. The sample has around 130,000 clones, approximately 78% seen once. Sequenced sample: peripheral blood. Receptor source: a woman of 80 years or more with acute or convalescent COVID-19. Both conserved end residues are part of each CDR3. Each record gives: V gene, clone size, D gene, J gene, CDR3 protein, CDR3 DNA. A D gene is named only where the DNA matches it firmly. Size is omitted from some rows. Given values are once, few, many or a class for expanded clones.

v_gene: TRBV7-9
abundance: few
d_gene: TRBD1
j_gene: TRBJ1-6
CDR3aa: CASSSGQGSRDSPLHF
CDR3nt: TGTGCCAGCAGTTCCGGACAGGGATCGAGGGATTCACCCCTCCACTTT

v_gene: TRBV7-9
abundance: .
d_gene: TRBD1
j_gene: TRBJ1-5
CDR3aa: CASSLDDRVSGQPQHF
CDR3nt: TGTGCCAGCAGCTTAGATGACAGGGTTTCAGGTCAGCCCCAGCATTTT

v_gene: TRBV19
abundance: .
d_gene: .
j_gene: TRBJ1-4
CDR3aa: CASTQGRREKLFF
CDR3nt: TGTGCCAGTACCCAGGGGCGCCGGGAAAAACTGTTTTTT

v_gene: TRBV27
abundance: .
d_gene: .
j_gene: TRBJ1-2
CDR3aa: CASISREYGYTF
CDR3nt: TGTGCCAGCATCAGCCGGGAATATGGCTACACCTTC

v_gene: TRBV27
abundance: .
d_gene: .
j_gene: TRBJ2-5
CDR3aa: CASRRDRVKETQYF
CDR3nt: TGTGCCAGCAGACGAGACAGAGTAAAAGAGACCCAGTACTTC

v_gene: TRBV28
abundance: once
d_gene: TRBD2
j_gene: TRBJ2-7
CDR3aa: CASSSSPLLAGLYEQYF
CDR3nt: TGTGCCAGCAGTTCCTCACCCTTACTAGCGGGCCTCTACGAGCAGTACTTC

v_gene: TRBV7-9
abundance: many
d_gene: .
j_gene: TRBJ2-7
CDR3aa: CASSRRGGSYEQYF
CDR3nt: TGTGCCAGCAGCCGCCGAGGGGGCTCCTACGAGCAGTACTTC

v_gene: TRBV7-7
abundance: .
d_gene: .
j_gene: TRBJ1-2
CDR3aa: CASSFYRVGGYTF
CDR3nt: TGTGCCAGCAGCTTCTACAGGGTTGGAGGCTACACCTTC

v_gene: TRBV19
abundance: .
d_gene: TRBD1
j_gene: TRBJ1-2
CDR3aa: CASTPTGLGYGYTF
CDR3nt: TGTGCCAGTACCCCGACAGGGTTAGGGTATGGCTACACCTTC

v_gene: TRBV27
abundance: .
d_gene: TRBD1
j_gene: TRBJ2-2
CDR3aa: CASSGTDPNTGELFF
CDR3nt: TGTGCCAGCAGTGGGACAGACCCGAACACCGGGGAGCTGTTTTTT